This TCR beta chain derives from a study of metastatic and nonmetastatic thyroid tumors. Study-level results: It was reported that TCR beta diversity was significantly higher in malignant thyroid tumors than benign nodules, in blood and tumor.

Per the original data handling: Built for papillary thyroid cancer, a distant-metastasis classifier drew on CDR3 differences across clinicopathological groups. TCRdb re-called clones from the PCR reads using MiXCR. Clone size and V and J calls follow TCRdb, not the original study. The sample lists over 20,000 clones; roughly 15% were seen once. The CDR3 sequence is 13 residues long. Trimming removed 1 base from V and 5 bases from J, with 11 bases in between. Germline CDR1 DFQATT, CDR2 SNEGSKA (reference sequence). This clone is medium-sized by share. Its antigen is currently unknown. Each patient went into thyroid surgery without having received any treatment.

The sample taken for sequencing was tumor tissue. The chain links TRBV20-1 to TRBJ1-2; D unclear. This sequence was found in a female donor with papillary thyroid cancer or a benign thyroid nodule (not recorded which). Some clones in this sample may be carry-over from other donors' samples. The DNA of the CDR3 is TGCAGTGCTAGAGCCGATTTGGGGTATGGCTACACCTTC. As protein: CSARADLGYGYTF.